A selection of T cell receptor beta chains follows, all from one sample in a study of blood T cell repertoires in COVID-19. Profiling relied on immunoSEQ multiplex PCR, and the TCRdb table lists in-frame clones only, not all of them. The table lists 50,000 or so clones, about 83% of them singletons. Sequences were obtained from peripheral blood. The receptor source for this set is a man aged 35 to 55 with acute or convalescent COVID-19. Both conserved end residues are part of each CDR3. D genes are given only for firm matches. For some rows the clone size is stated as once, few or many, or as a class when expanded; others skip it.

NA	TRBV12-3/TRBV12-4	TRBJ1-2	NA	CASSFGRVRGYTF	TGTGCCAGCAGTTTCGGCAGGGTAAGAGGCTACACCTTC
NA	TRBV7-2	TRBJ2-3	once	CASSLRGGNTDTQYF	TGTGCCAGCAGCCTAAGGGGGGGAAACACAGATACGCAGTATTTT
TRBD1	TRBV5-1	TRBJ2-3	NA	CASSFGDRPLDTQYF	TGCGCCAGCAGCTTCGGGGACAGGCCATTGGATACGCAGTATTTT
NA	TRBV2	TRBJ1-1	NA	CASSEHTGSSTEAFF	TGTGCCAGCAGTGAACATACAGGGTCCAGCACTGAAGCTTTCTTT
NA	TRBV28	TRBJ2-7	NA	CASSPAVSSYEQYF	TGTGCCAGCAGCCCAGCGGTATCATCCTACGAGCAGTACTTC
NA	TRBV6-1	TRBJ1-6	NA	CASSEGSANRSPLHF	TGTGCCAGCAGTGAAGGCTCCGCTAACAGGTCACCCCTCCACTTT
NA	TRBV14	TRBJ1-4	few	CASSLRPLNEKLFF	TGTGCCAGCAGCCTGCGGCCTCTGAATGAAAAACTGTTTTTT
TRBD1	TRBV2	TRBJ1-1	NA	CATSTGGTAFF	TGTGCCACCAGTACAGGGGGCACGGCTTTCTTT
TRBD1	TRBV9	TRBJ1-2	NA	CASSPRQGSGYTF	TGTGCCAGCAGCCCCCGACAGGGATCAGGCTACACCTTC
NA	TRBV3-1/TRBV3-2	TRBJ1-2	NA	CASSQRGIEGYTF	TGTGCCAGCAGCCAAAGGGGGATTGAGGGCTACACCTTC
NA	TRBV9	TRBJ1-6	NA	CASSVAADNSPLHF	TGTGCCAGCAGCGTAGCCGCGGATAATTCACCCCTCCACTTT
TRBD2	TRBV5-5	TRBJ2-3	NA	CASSLRLAGGSTDTQYF	TGTGCCAGCAGCTTACGACTAGCGGGGGGGTCTACAGATACGCAGTATTTT
NA	TRBV6-5	TRBJ2-5	once	CATRGSQETQYF	TGTGCCACGAGAGGGAGTCAAGAGACCCAGTACTTC
NA	TRBV9	TRBJ2-1	NA	CASSAGLQASEQFF	TGTGCCAGCAGCGCAGGACTCCAGGCCAGTGAGCAGTTCTTC
NA	TRBV3-1/TRBV3-2	TRBJ1-4	few	CASSQDQIRGEKLFF	TGTGCCAGCAGCCAAGATCAGATCCGGGGGGAAAAACTGTTTTTT
TRBD1	TRBV30	TRBJ2-4	NA	CAWTSGGYTKNIQYF	TGTGCCTGGACCTCAGGGGGTTATACCAAAAACATTCAGTACTTC
TRBD1	TRBV7-2	TRBJ2-1	NA	CASSLGDRVGNEQFF	TGTGCCAGCAGCTTAGGGGACAGGGTTGGCAATGAGCAGTTCTTC
TRBD1	TRBV11-3	TRBJ2-2	NA	CASSYLDRGYTGELFF	TGTGCCAGCAGCTACCTAGACAGGGGATACACCGGGGAGCTGTTTTTT
TRBD1	TRBV10-2	TRBJ1-2	NA	CASSAGQGYGYTF	TGCGCCAGCAGTGCTGGACAGGGCTATGGCTACACCTTC
NA	TRBV1	TRBJ2-4	NA	CTSSRERGSLYF	TGCACCAGCAGCCGGGAAAGGGGATCTTTGTACTTC
TRBD2	TRBV2	TRBJ2-2	NA	CASRASGVNTGELFF	TGTGCCAGCAGGGCTAGCGGGGTGAACACCGGGGAGCTGTTTTTT
NA	TRBV5-1	TRBJ2-5	NA	CASSLGGQSAETQYF	TGCGCCAGCAGCTTGGGCGGACAGTCAGCGGAGACCCAGTACTTC
TRBD1	TRBV6-5	TRBJ1-5	NA	CASSPTGGDRQPQHF	TGTGCCAGCAGTCCGACAGGGGGTGATAGACAGCCCCAGCATTTT
NA	TRBV6-6	TRBJ1-1	NA	CASEVRGGTEAFF	TGTGCCAGCGAGGTTAGGGGAGGTACTGAAGCTTTCTTT
TRBD1	TRBV5-4	TRBJ1-6	once	CASSFDQGVSPLHF	TGTGCCAGCAGCTTCGACCAGGGGGTTTCACCCCTCCACTTT
NA	TRBV18	TRBJ1-6	NA	CASSPGNLGSPLHF	TGTGCCAGCTCACCCGGGAACCTAGGATCACCCCTCCACTTT
NA	TRBV6-5	TRBJ1-1	NA	CASKHRGNTEAFF	TGTGCCAGTAAGCACCGGGGGAACACTGAAGCTTTCTTT
TRBD1	TRBV18	TRBJ2-5	NA	CASSPTGTGSRETQYF	TGTGCCAGCTCACCTACCGGGACAGGGAGTAGAGAGACCCAGTACTTC
NA	TRBV6-5	TRBJ2-2	NA	CASTLTGNTGELFF	TGTGCCAGCACCCTCACTGGGAACACCGGGGAGCTGTTTTTT
NA	TRBV18	TRBJ2-7	NA	CASSPKGREQYF	TGTGCCAGCTCACCCAAGGGGCGCGAGCAGTACTTC
NA	TRBV6-1	TRBJ1-1	NA	CASSEALTGQLLNTEAFF	TGTGCCAGCAGTGAAGCGCTAACGGGACAACTCTTGAACACTGAAGCTTTCTTT
TRBD1	TRBV6-5	TRBJ1-2	NA	CASSNDRVKGYTF	TGTGCCAGCAGTAACGACAGGGTAAAGGGCTACACCTTC
TRBD1	TRBV5-4	TRBJ1-4	NA	CASSLSGTATNEKLFF	TGTGCCAGCAGCTTGTCCGGGACAGCAACTAATGAAAAACTGTTTTTT
TRBD1	TRBV2	TRBJ1-4	NA	CASSVGTGGGKLFF	TGTGCCAGCAGTGTAGGGACAGGGGGCGGAAAACTGTTTTTT
TRBD1	TRBV2	TRBJ2-1	NA	CASRGDRGQWNEQFF	TGTGCCAGCAGAGGGGACAGGGGGCAGTGGAATGAGCAGTTCTTC
NA	TRBV5-1	TRBJ1-4	once	CASSFTGPNLSEKLFF	TGCGCCAGCAGCTTTACAGGGCCTAACCTTTCGGAAAAACTGTTTTTT
TRBD1	TRBV7-2	TRBJ2-5	NA	CASSPDRGQETQYF	TGTGCCAGCAGCCCCGACAGGGGGCAAGAGACCCAGTACTTC
NA	TRBV10-3	TRBJ2-1	NA	CAIRGPTDEQFF	TGTGCCATCAGGGGGCCTACAGATGAGCAGTTCTTC
TRBD2	TRBV6-5	TRBJ2-1	few	CASSYQLAGDEQFF	TGTGCCAGCAGTTATCAACTAGCGGGGGATGAGCAGTTCTTC
NA	TRBV29-1	TRBJ1-1	NA	CSVDAQGNTEAFF	TGCAGCGTTGATGCGCAGGGAAACACTGAAGCTTTCTTT
NA	TRBV5-1	TRBJ1-1	NA	CASSLNAAGTEAFF	TGCGCCAGCAGCTTGAACGCCGCGGGGACTGAAGCTTTCTTT
TRBD2	TRBV30	TRBJ2-2	NA	CAWSVRGRDTGELFF	TGTGCCTGGAGTGTACGCGGGAGGGACACCGGGGAGCTGTTTTTT
TRBD1	TRBV6-5	TRBJ2-1	NA	CATRTGINEQFF	TGTGCCACTCGGACAGGGATCAATGAGCAGTTCTTC
NA	TRBV7-2	TRBJ1-2	NA	CASSLSQGGYGYTF	TGTGCCAGCAGCTTGTCCCAGGGCGGCTATGGCTACACCTTC
TRBD2	TRBV5-4	TRBJ2-7	NA	CASSLAGLAYEQYF	TGTGCCAGCAGCTTGGCAGGACTAGCCTACGAGCAGTACTTC
NA	TRBV28	TRBJ1-1	NA	CASSSPMGGGAFF	TGTGCCAGCAGTTCCCCTATGGGGGGAGGAGCTTTCTTT
NA	TRBV19	TRBJ1-6	few	CASVPAAGQNSPLHF	TGTGCCAGTGTTCCGGCCGCAGGCCAAAATTCACCCCTCCACTTT
TRBD1	TRBV7-8	TRBJ1-5	NA	CASSLAGGTGRVSNQPQHF	TGTGCCAGCAGCTTAGCTGGAGGGACAGGGAGGGTGAGCAATCAGCCCCAGCATTTT
NA	TRBV6-5	TRBJ2-1	NA	CASSLERSNEQFF	TGTGCCAGCAGCCTCGAGAGAAGCAATGAGCAGTTCTTC
TRBD1	TRBV25-1	TRBJ1-1	NA	CASSEFRTGVGNTEAFF	TGTGCCAGCAGTGAATTTAGGACAGGGGTGGGGAACACTGAAGCTTTCTTT
TRBD1	TRBV4-2	TRBJ1-4	NA	CASSQGGNRGNEKLFF	TGTGCCAGCAGCCAAGGGGGGAACAGGGGAAATGAAAAACTGTTTTTT
NA	TRBV15	TRBJ1-5	NA	CATSLGGFGQPQHF	TGTGCCACCAGTCTTGGGGGGTTTGGTCAGCCCCAGCATTTT
NA	TRBV6-5	TRBJ2-1	NA	CASRVIDRSYNEQFF	TGTGCCAGCAGGGTTATCGACAGGTCGTACAATGAGCAGTTCTTC
NA	TRBV6-6	TRBJ1-5	NA	CASHPRANSNQPQHF	TGTGCCAGCCACCCCAGGGCTAATAGCAATCAGCCCCAGCATTTT
NA	TRBV7-8	TRBJ2-3	NA	CASNSLGTDTQYF	TGTGCCAGCAACTCACTGGGCACAGATACGCAGTATTTT